A single sample gave rise to the 17 T cell receptor beta chains below, sequenced in a study of T cells in Graves' hyperthyroidism and ophthalmopathy. The investigators amplified TCR beta CDR3 regions from RNA transcripts. A first-round RT-PCR of the TCR CDR3 used the HTBI primer set. TCRdb reprocessed the multiplex PCR reads with MiXCR, giving one entry per CDR3 protein. The table records fewer than 550,000 distinct CDR3 sequences, 15% to 17% of them present only once. The sample comprised blood. The receptors were gathered from a woman aged 18 to 35 with Graves' hyperthyroidism.

Ten or more counts support this clonotype. The rearrangement uses TRBV5-1 and TRBJ2-7, with D hard to call. V was pared by 0 bases and J by 4 bases, with 17 bases between. The CDR3 is made up of 16 amino acids. Per germline, CDR1 SGHRS and CDR2 YFSETQ. CDR3 region: CASSLALTGPAYEQYF. The CDR3 DNA sequence: TGCGCCAGCAGCTTGGCCCTAACGGGCCCGGCGTACGAGCAGTACTTC.

V is TRBV20-1 and J is TRBJ2-7, with a weak D call TRBD2 (6 bases). V lost 3 bases and J 3 bases, leaving 21 bases between the germline ends. The CDR3 loop spans 16 amino acids. Looked up from germline, CDR1 is DFQATT and CDR2 is SNEGSKA (reference sequence). DNA for the CDR3: TGCAGTGCTAGTGATATATCGACTAGACTAAGCTACGAGCAGTACTTC. Amino acids: CSASDISTRLSYEQYF.

This clonotype was counted at least ten times. The chain joins TRBV12-3 or TRBV12-4 to TRBJ1-5, with 7 bases that match TRBD1. J was trimmed by 6 bases and V by 3 bases; bases with no gene match: 8. This CDR3 has 15 amino acids. The chain's CDR3 is CASSFGRGDSQPQHF. Written as DNA, the CDR3 is TGTGCCAGCAGTTTTGGCAGGGGGGATAGTCAGCCCCAGCATTTT.

This chain uses TRBV19 with TRBJ2-3; D remains ambiguous. Germline CDR1 reads LNHDA; CDR2 reads SQIVND (reference sequence). V lost 7 bases and J lost 2, with 10 bases in between. The CDR3 is 13 amino acids. The CDR3 nucleotides read TGTGCCAGTACTGGCCAGATCACAGATACGCAGTATTTT. Protein sequence: CASTGQITDTQYF.

This clonotype appeared a few times. The chain combines TRBV10-3 with TRBJ1-2; 11 bases map to TRBD1. CDR3 length: 14 amino acids. Germline CDR1 and CDR2: ENHRY and SYGVKD. With V trimmed by 9 bases and J by 5 bases, 8 bases remained unmatched. The DNA for the CDR3 is TGTGCCATGACCGGGGACAGGGGGGAGTATGGCTACACCTTC. Its protein is CAMTGDRGEYGYTF.

This clonotype appeared many times. This rearrangement joins TRBV10-2 to TRBJ1-2, with D unclear. The CDR3 runs 15 residues. Germline CDR1 reads WSHSY; CDR2 reads SAAADI. V lost 6 bases and J lost 4, with 18 bases in between. DNA for the CDR3: TGCGCCAGCAGAGGCGGACTTTCTCAGGCCTATGGCTACACCTTC. Its translation is CASRGGLSQAYGYTF.

V usage is TRBV4-3 and J usage is TRBJ1-2, with 7 bases fitting TRBD1. Per germline, CDR1 LGHNA and CDR2 YSLEER. This CDR3 contains 15 residues. V lost 4 bases and J lost 4; bases outside the gene matches: 9. In DNA, the CDR3 is TGCGCCAGCAGCCGGAAAACAGGGGTTGCCTATGGCTACACCTTC. Translating gives CASSRKTGVAYGYTF.

The V gene is TRBV27, the J gene TRBJ2-7; D perhaps matches TRBD2 (6 bases). The CDR3 is made up of 13 amino acids. V lost 0 bases and J 6 bases, leaving 9 bases between the germline ends. Germline V lookup: CDR1 MNHEY, CDR2 SMNVEV (reference sequence). The CDR3 spells CASSLSRGGEQYF. CDR3 DNA sequence: TGTGCCAGCAGTTTATCGAGGGGAGGCGAGCAGTACTTC.

This clonotype was observed many times. The chain recombines TRBV28 with TRBJ2-7; D may be TRBD2 (6 bases). There are 16 residues in the CDR3. V dropped 4 bases and J dropped 0 bases, with 16 bases sitting between them. Looked up from germline, CDR1 is MDHEN and CDR2 is SYDVKM. CDR3 residues: CASSSPPRGTSYEQYF. CDR3 sequence (DNA): TGTGCCAGCAGTTCCCCCCCGCGGGGTACCTCCTACGAGCAGTACTTC.

This clonotype was recorded many times. V and J are TRBV12-3 or TRBV12-4 and TRBJ1-2; D unresolved. V lost 0 bases and J lost 8, with 7 bases in between. The CDR3 has 12 residues. The CDR3 protein is CASSLAGLGYTF. For the CDR3, the DNA is TGTGCCAGCAGTTTAGCTGGGCTCGGCTACACCTTC.

CDR3 DNA: TGTGCCAGCAGTGAATCCCACGGAAACTATGGCTACACCTTC. It is translated as CASSESHGNYGYTF. The chain couples TRBV2 to TRBJ1-2, with D uncertain. V was cut by 2 bases and J by 2 bases, with 9 bases left in between. Germline CDR1 is SNHLY and CDR2 is FYNNEI. The CDR3 spans 14 residues. The variable domain in full, completed from reference TRBV2 and TRBJ1-2, reads EPEVTQTPSHQVTQMGQEVILRCVPISNHLYFYWYRQILGQKVEFLVSFYNNEISEKSEIFDDQFSVERPDGSNFTLKIRSTKLEDSAMYFCASSESHGNYGYTFGSGTRLTVV.

This clonotype was picked up a small number of times. The chain combines TRBV10-3 with TRBJ1-2; D is uncertain. The CDR3 is made up of 13 amino acids. V was pared by 10 bases and J by 4 bases, with 16 bases between. CDR1 is ENHRY and CDR2 is SYGVKD in the germline V gene. The CDR3 loop reads CATLRPESYGYTF. The CDR3 DNA follows: TGTGCCACCCTTCGGCCCGAAAGCTATGGCTACACCTTC.

The chain combines TRBV12-3 or TRBV12-4 with TRBJ1-5; 9 nucleotides align to TRBD1. The CDR3 contains 14 residues. V trimming: 6 bases; J trimming: 11 bases; junction bases outside the gene matches: 11. CDR3 sequence reads: CASSGDRVGSAQHF. CDR3 DNA: TGTGCCAGCAGCGGGGACAGGGTGGGGTCGGCCCAGCATTTT.

The table lists this clonotype with a few counts. A read error may be the cause here, since a much bigger clone is one base away. The rearrangement uses TRBV6-5 and TRBJ2-7, with TRBD2 as a possible D gene (5 bases). The CDR3 totals 14 residues. Germline V gene lookup returns CDR1 MNHEY and CDR2 SVGAGI. With 7 bases removed from V and 7 bases from J, the gap between germline ends came to 20 bases. This CDR3 reads CASKLRTVGGEQYF. DNA of the CDR3: TGTGCCAGCAAGTTAAGGACGGTTGGCGGGGAGCAGTACTTC.

This clonotype was observed a few times. The J gene is TRBJ1-1, the V gene TRBV7-9; 8 bases are a match to TRBD1. The germline CDR1 and CDR2 sequences are SEHNR and FQNEAQ (reference sequence). The CDR3 contains 16 residues. Germline trimming cut 4 bases from V and 4 bases from J; bases unmatched to any gene: 11. The CDR3: CASSYAPRGLFTEAFF. CDR3 nucleotides: TGTGCCAGCAGCTATGCCCCCAGGGGGCTCTTCACTGAAGCTTTCTTT.

The table lists this clonotype with a few counts. The chain joins TRBV6-1 to TRBJ1-3, with D possibly being TRBD1 (5 bases). V gave up 7 bases and J gave up 0 bases, with 10 bases separating them. CDR1 MNHNS and CDR2 SASEGT come from the germline V gene. The CDR3 extends over 14 amino acids. The CDR3 region has the DNA TGTGCCAGCACCTTCGACAGCTCTGGAAACACCATATATTTT. Translation: CASTFDSSGNTIYF.

This clonotype turned up a few times. An end of the junction does not agree with germline; a read error may underlie this. This rearrangement joins TRBV15 to TRBJ2-1; D remains unclear. Germline CDR1 reads LNHNV; CDR2 reads YYDKDF (reference sequence). This CDR3 region has 13 residues. CDR3 nucleotide sequence: TGTGCCACCAGCTCGATCAGGTACAATGGGCAGTTCTTC. Encoded protein: CATSSIRYNGQFF.